The source of this TCR beta chain is a study of blood T cell repertoires in COVID-19. The overall study: T cells, B-cell-depleted T cells, or PBMCs provided the cDNA or gDNA that served as material.

The CDR3 extends over 16 amino acids. Unmatched junction bases numbered 11, after V lost 2 bases and J lost 5 bases. Germline values: CDR1 ENHRY, CDR2 SYGVKD. In the original analysis: Counts of nucleated cells, estimated from reference gene primer amplification, were obtained. Sequencing was performed with immunoSEQ multiplex PCR; in TCRdb, only in-frame clones are kept and a portion is missing. The V and J calls and clone size were taken over from that table, and D and trimming were inferred from the DNA. The sample yields 100,000 or so clones, about nine tenths seen once. The specimen was peripheral blood. The chain is built from TRBV10-3 and TRBJ1-1; the match to TRBD1 covers 7 bases. The sequence came from a man between 65 and 80 years old with acute or convalescent COVID-19. CDR3 loop: CAISEAQGLGRTEAFF. DNA for the CDR3: TGTGCCATCAGTGAGGCACAGGGGCTAGGGAGAACTGAAGCTTTCTTT.